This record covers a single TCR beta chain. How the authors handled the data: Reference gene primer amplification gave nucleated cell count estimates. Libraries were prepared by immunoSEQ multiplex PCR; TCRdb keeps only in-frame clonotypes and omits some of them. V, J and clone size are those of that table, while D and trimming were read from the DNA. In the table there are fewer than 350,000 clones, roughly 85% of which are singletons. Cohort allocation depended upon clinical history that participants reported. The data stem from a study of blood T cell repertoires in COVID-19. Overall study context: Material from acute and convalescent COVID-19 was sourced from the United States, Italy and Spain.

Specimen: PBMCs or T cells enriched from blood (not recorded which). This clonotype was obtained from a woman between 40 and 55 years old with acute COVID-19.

The CDR3 DNA follows: TGTGCCAGCAGACAGGGGGCGAGCAATCAGCCCCAGCATTTT. Translation gives CASRQGASNQPQHF. The chain has TRBV7-2 and TRBJ1-5; 9 bases line up with TRBD1. CDR3 size: 14 residues. From germline, CDR1 is SGHTA and CDR2 FQGNSA. Losses at the gene ends were 6 bases for V and 1 base for J; bases not matched to a gene: 1.